A single sample is the source of the 5 T cell receptor beta chains below, sequenced in a study of cytomegalovirus exposure and HLA in healthy donors. This PCR relied on a set of 60 Vbeta primers and 13 Jbeta primers. Clones were sequenced by immunoSEQ multiplex PCR, and TCRdb holds only the in-frame ones, with some missing. This table holds roughly 130,000 clones, 70% to 90% found once. The sample comprised PBMCs. The receptor set was obtained from a middle-aged woman in good health and CMV-seropositive.

The chain links TRBV29-1 to TRBJ2-7; D is ambiguous. Per the germline V gene, CDR1 is SQVTM and CDR2 is ANQGSEA. Trimming shortened V by 4 bases and J by 0 bases, and 7 bases separated the two germline ends. The CDR3 covers 12 residues. As DNA, the CDR3 is TGCAGCGTTGCTGTCAGCTCCTACGAGCAGTACTTC. Translated, it gives CSVAVSSYEQYF.

The chain combines TRBV6-1 with TRBJ2-3, with D perhaps matching TRBD1 (6 bases). Trimming cost V 11 bases and J 4 bases, with 22 bases left between them. The V gene's germline CDR1 is MNHNS and CDR2 SASEGT. The CDR3 loop spans 15 amino acids. The CDR3 DNA reads TGTGCCGGAACAGGGACCGCCGGCCTCCCAGATACGCAGTATTTT. Translating it yields CAGTGTAGLPDTQYF.

Only a few counts were recorded for this clone. The chain uses TRBV9 and TRBJ2-3, with TRBD2 matching 15 bases. The CDR3 extends over 18 amino acids. The V and J ends lost 5 bases and 0 bases, in that order; junction bases with no gene match: 7. The germline gives CDR1 SGDLS, CDR2 YYNGEE. CDR3 in DNA: TGTGCCAGCAGTCCCGGGACTAGCGGGGGGTTTAGCACAGATACGCAGTATTTT. Translating gives CASSPGTSGGFSTDTQYF.

This clone was recorded only once. The V call is TRBV4-1, the J call TRBJ1-4, with 7 nucleotides matching TRBD1. Germline V gene sequence: CDR1 MGHRA, CDR2 YSYEKL. The CDR3 consists of 19 residues. V shed 3 bases, J shed 3 bases, and the junction held 16 bases outside the gene matches. This CDR3 reads CASSHPPGTVGGSNEKLFF. CDR3 DNA sequence: TGCGCCAGCAGCCACCCCCCGGGGACAGTAGGTGGATCTAATGAAAAACTGTTTTTT.

This clone was recorded a few times. The rearrangement uses TRBV7-6 and TRBJ2-3; D may be TRBD2 (5 bases). Germline V gene data show CDR1 as SGHVS and CDR2 as FNYEAQ. Trimming took off 0 bases at V and 2 bases at J, with 18 bases between the two ends. The CDR3 sequence is 18 residues long. The CDR3: CASSLALEEGPDTDTQYF. The CDR3 nucleotides read TGTGCCAGCAGCTTAGCCTTGGAGGAAGGGCCCGACACAGATACGCAGTATTTT.